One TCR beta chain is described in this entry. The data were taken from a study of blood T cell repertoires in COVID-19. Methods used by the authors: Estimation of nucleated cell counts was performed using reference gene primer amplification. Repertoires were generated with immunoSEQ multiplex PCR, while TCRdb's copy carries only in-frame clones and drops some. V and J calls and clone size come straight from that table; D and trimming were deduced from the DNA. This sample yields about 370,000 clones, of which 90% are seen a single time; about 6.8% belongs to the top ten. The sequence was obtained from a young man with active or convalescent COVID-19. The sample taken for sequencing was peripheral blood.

CDR3 nucleotide sequence: TGTGCCAGCAGCCCTACTCCGGGACAGGGGAAGACCCAGTACTTC. It encodes CASSPTPGQGKTQYF. The chain is built from TRBV28 and TRBJ2-5, with TRBD1 matching over 10 bases. The trim removed 6 bases at V and 6 bases at J, leaving 10 bases unmatched. This CDR3 is 15 amino acids long. Germline CDR1 MDHEN, CDR2 SYDVKM.